The rows below give T cell receptor beta chains drawn from one sample of a study of beta chain features in type 1 diabetes. Sequenced by immunoSEQ multiplex PCR; TCRdb stores in-frame clones only, minus some. Here the sample spans 550,000 to 850,000 clones, roughly 13% being singletons. Input material: naive CD4+ T cells from blood. These receptors came from a man younger than 35 with type 1 diabetes. Each CDR3 is given with its conserved first and last residue. The order of the fields is CDR3 length, D gene, V gene, J gene, clone size, CDR3 protein, CDR3 DNA. A D gene is named only where the DNA matches it firmly. Clone size is not always given. Where it is, it says once, few, many or a class for expanded clones.

length: 16
D: TRBD1
V: TRBV25-1
J: TRBJ2-5
size: few
CDR3: CASSEVGQGRRETQYF
DNA: TGTGCCAGCAGTGAAGTGGGACAGGGTCGGAGGGAGACCCAGTACTTC

length: 13
D: NA
V: TRBV28
J: TRBJ2-7
size: few
CDR3: CASSRQVLYEQYF
DNA: TGTGCCAGCAGCCGACAGGTTCTCTACGAGCAGTACTTC

length: 16
D: NA
V: TRBV10-3
J: TRBJ1-6
size: NA
CDR3: CAIKKDISSYNSPLHF
DNA: TGTGCCATCAAAAAAGATATCAGCTCCTATAATTCACCCCTCCACTTT

length: 13
D: NA
V: TRBV30
J: TRBJ1-5
size: few
CDR3: CAWSSGGNQPQHF
DNA: TGTGCCTGGAGTTCGGGTGGGAATCAGCCCCAGCATTTT

length: 13
D: NA
V: TRBV14
J: TRBJ1-6
size: few
CDR3: CASSQGPVGPLHF
DNA: TGTGCCAGCAGCCAAGGTCCGGTCGGACCCCTCCACTTT

length: 15
D: NA
V: TRBV4-1
J: TRBJ1-2
size: NA
CDR3: CASSQSHGVYVLYTF
DNA: TGCGCCAGCAGCCAATCCCACGGGGTCTACGTTCTCTACACCTTC

length: 14
D: NA
V: TRBV27
J: TRBJ2-1
size: NA
CDR3: CASSANRVNNEQFF
DNA: TGTGCCAGCAGCGCGAATAGAGTTAACAATGAGCAGTTCTTC

length: 14
D: NA
V: TRBV6-5
J: TRBJ1-2
size: NA
CDR3: CASSYVSGAYGYTF
DNA: TGTGCCAGCAGTTACGTGTCGGGGGCCTATGGCTACACCTTC

length: 18
D: TRBD1
V: TRBV10-3
J: TRBJ2-2
size: NA
CDR3: CAIGRKPGQRIDTGELFF
DNA: TGTGCCATCGGAAGGAAACCGGGACAGAGGATAGACACCGGGGAGCTGTTTTTT

length: 15
D: NA
V: TRBV7-2
J: TRBJ2-2
size: NA
CDR3: CASSPGRGVTGELFF
DNA: TGTGCCAGCAGCCCCGGCAGGGGGGTTACCGGGGAGCTGTTTTTT

length: 14
D: TRBD1
V: TRBV15
J: TRBJ1-2
size: NA
CDR3: CAIRATGGIYGYTF
DNA: TGTGCCATTAGGGCCACAGGGGGCATCTATGGCTACACCTTC

length: 13
D: TRBD1
V: TRBV28
J: TRBJ2-5
size: NA
CDR3: CASSLTGAETQYF
DNA: TGTGCCAGCAGTTTAACAGGGGCGGAGACCCAGTACTTC

length: 14
D: NA
V: TRBV9
J: TRBJ1-2
size: few
CDR3: CASSVVPRGYGYTF
DNA: TGTGCCAGCAGCGTAGTCCCCCGGGGGTATGGCTACACCTTC

length: 16
D: TRBD1
V: TRBV7-8
J: TRBJ1-4
size: few
CDR3: CASSLEGGQGNEKLFF
DNA: TGTGCCAGCAGCTTAGAAGGGGGACAGGGGAATGAAAAACTGTTTTTT

length: 16
D: TRBD1
V: TRBV9
J: TRBJ2-3
size: few
CDR3: CASSASGQGNTDTQYF
DNA: TGTGCCAGCAGCGCATCGGGACAGGGAAACACAGATACGCAGTATTTT

length: 15
D: NA
V: TRBV5-6
J: TRBJ1-1
size: NA
CDR3: CASSEMGLMNTEAFF
DNA: TGTGCCAGCAGCGAAATGGGACTGATGAACACTGAAGCTTTCTTT

length: 16
D: NA
V: TRBV29-1
J: TRBJ2-2
size: NA
CDR3: CSVRGLSGVGDGELFF
DNA: TGCAGCGTGCGCGGGTTGTCAGGCGTGGGGGACGGGGAGCTGTTTTTT

length: 12
D: NA
V: TRBV2
J: TRBJ1-2
size: NA
CDR3: CASSELAYGYTF
DNA: TGTGCCAGCAGTGAATTGGCCTATGGCTACACCTTC

length: 14
D: TRBD2
V: TRBV9
J: TRBJ2-7
size: few
CDR3: CASSGTSGGGEQYF
DNA: TGTGCCAGCAGCGGAACTAGCGGGGGTGGCGAGCAGTACTTC

length: 11
D: TRBD1
V: TRBV20-1
J: TRBJ2-7
size: few
CDR3: CSPGQFYEQYF
DNA: TGCAGTCCGGGACAGTTCTACGAGCAGTACTTC

length: 14
D: NA
V: TRBV6-5
J: TRBJ2-3
size: few
CDR3: CASNGGTGTDTQYF
DNA: TGTGCCAGCAATGGGGGTACGGGCACAGATACGCAGTATTTT

length: 13
D: NA
V: TRBV28
J: TRBJ1-1
size: few
CDR3: CASSPLDFTEAFF
DNA: TGTGCCAGCAGTCCCCTTGATTTCACTGAAGCTTTCTTT

length: 14
D: TRBD1
V: TRBV23-1
J: TRBJ2-7
size: few
CDR3: CASSQSQGAYEQYF
DNA: TGCGCCAGCAGTCAATCGCAGGGGGCCTACGAGCAGTACTTC

length: 15
D: NA
V: TRBV19
J: TRBJ2-3
size: few
CDR3: CASAPGVESTDTQYF
DNA: TGTGCCAGTGCCCCCGGGGTGGAGAGCACAGATACGCAGTATTTT

length: 13
D: NA
V: TRBV30
J: TRBJ1-6
size: NA
CDR3: CAWSEAGNSPLHF
DNA: TGTGCCTGGAGTGAGGCAGGGAATTCACCCCTCCACTTT

length: 15
D: NA
V: TRBV7-2
J: TRBJ1-1
size: few
CDR3: CASSPSPGMNTEAFF
DNA: TGTGCCAGCAGCCCCAGCCCGGGCATGAACACTGAAGCTTTCTTT

length: 16
D: NA
V: TRBV30
J: TRBJ2-1
size: few
CDR3: CAWSVVEGKSYNEQFF
DNA: TGTGCCTGGAGTGTAGTAGAGGGGAAATCCTACAATGAGCAGTTCTTC

length: 17
D: TRBD2
V: TRBV5-1
J: TRBJ2-7
size: few
CDR3: CASSLLSSGGNSYEQYF
DNA: TGCGCCAGCAGCTTGTTGTCTAGCGGGGGGAACTCCTACGAGCAGTACTTC

length: 15
D: TRBD1
V: TRBV30
J: TRBJ1-1
size: NA
CDR3: CAWSPRDRQGAEAFF
DNA: TGTGCCTGGAGTCCTCGGGACAGGCAAGGGGCTGAAGCTTTCTTT

length: 15
D: TRBD1
V: TRBV14
J: TRBJ2-1
size: few
CDR3: CASSQGQGEEEEQFF
DNA: TGTGCCAGCAGCCAAGGACAGGGAGAGGAGGAGGAGCAGTTCTTC

length: 16
D: NA
V: TRBV7-2
J: TRBJ1-3
size: NA
CDR3: CASSSGSAYSGNTIYF
DNA: TGTGCCAGCAGCTCAGGATCGGCCTACTCTGGAAACACCATATATTTT

length: 14
D: NA
V: TRBV15
J: TRBJ2-3
size: NA
CDR3: CATMEQTSTDTQYF
DNA: TGTGCCACCATGGAACAAACTAGCACAGATACGCAGTATTTT

length: 14
D: NA
V: TRBV30
J: TRBJ1-2
size: NA
CDR3: CAWSHPGRGNGYTF
DNA: TGTGCCTGGAGTCACCCGGGGAGGGGAAATGGCTACACCTTC

length: 16
D: TRBD1
V: TRBV4-1
J: TRBJ2-2
size: NA
CDR3: CARIDRDRPNTGELFF
DNA: TGCGCCAGGATCGACCGGGACAGACCTAACACCGGGGAGCTGTTTTTT

length: 15
D: TRBD2
V: TRBV4-1
J: TRBJ2-1
size: NA
CDR3: CASSQGGTNYNEQFF
DNA: TGCGCCAGCAGCCAAGGGGGGACTAACTACAATGAGCAGTTCTTC

length: 14
D: NA
V: TRBV30
J: TRBJ1-5
size: NA
CDR3: CAWSVGSVHQPQHF
DNA: TGTGCCTGGAGTGTAGGGTCAGTCCATCAGCCCCAGCATTTT

length: 15
D: NA
V: TRBV6-6
J: TRBJ2-1
size: few
CDR3: CASMGRVEGGNEQFF
DNA: TGTGCCAGCATGGGCCGTGTAGAGGGGGGGAATGAGCAGTTCTTC

length: 12
D: NA
V: TRBV5-1
J: TRBJ2-1
size: NA
CDR3: CASSLEYNEQFF
DNA: TGCGCCAGCAGCTTAGAGTACAATGAGCAGTTCTTC

length: 16
D: TRBD1
V: TRBV30
J: TRBJ2-3
size: NA
CDR3: CAWNINRGLESDTQYF
DNA: TGTGCCTGGAATATAAACAGGGGGCTGGAGTCAGATACGCAGTATTTT